The TCR beta chain under discussion was sequenced for a study of blood T cell repertoires in COVID-19. Per the original methods: Amplifying reference gene primers gave estimates of nucleated cell counts. The table came from immunoSEQ multiplex PCR; TCRdb's copy has only in-frame clones and leaves some out. V, J and clone size are those of that table, while D and trimming were read from the DNA. The profile shows roughly 190,000 clones, around 89% of them singletons. This CDR3 region has 11 residues. Trimming took 11 bases from V and 6 from J, leaving 11 bases between them. CDR1 is KGHDR and CDR2 is SFDVKD in the germline V gene.

The source of this sequence is a middle-aged man with active or convalescent COVID-19. Sequencing was performed on peripheral blood. The J gene is TRBJ2-3, the V gene TRBV24-1; D is unresolved. The CDR3 here is CAIGEADTQYF. CDR3 bases: TGTGCCATTGGTGAGGCGGATACGCAGTATTTT.